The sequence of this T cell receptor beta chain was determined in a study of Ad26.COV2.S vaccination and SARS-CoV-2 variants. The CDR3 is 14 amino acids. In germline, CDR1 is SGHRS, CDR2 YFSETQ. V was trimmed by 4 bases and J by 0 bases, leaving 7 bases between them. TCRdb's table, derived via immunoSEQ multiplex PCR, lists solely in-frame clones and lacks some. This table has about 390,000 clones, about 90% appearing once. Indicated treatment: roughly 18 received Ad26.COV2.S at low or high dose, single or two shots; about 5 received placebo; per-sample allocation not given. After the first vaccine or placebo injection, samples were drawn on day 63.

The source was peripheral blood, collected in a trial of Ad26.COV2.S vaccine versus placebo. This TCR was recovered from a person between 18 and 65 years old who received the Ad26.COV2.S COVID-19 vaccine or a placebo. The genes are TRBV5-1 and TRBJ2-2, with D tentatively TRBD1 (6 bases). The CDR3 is CASSRTANTGELFF. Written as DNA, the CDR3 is TGCGCCAGCAGCCGGACAGCGAACACCGGGGAGCTGTTTTTT.